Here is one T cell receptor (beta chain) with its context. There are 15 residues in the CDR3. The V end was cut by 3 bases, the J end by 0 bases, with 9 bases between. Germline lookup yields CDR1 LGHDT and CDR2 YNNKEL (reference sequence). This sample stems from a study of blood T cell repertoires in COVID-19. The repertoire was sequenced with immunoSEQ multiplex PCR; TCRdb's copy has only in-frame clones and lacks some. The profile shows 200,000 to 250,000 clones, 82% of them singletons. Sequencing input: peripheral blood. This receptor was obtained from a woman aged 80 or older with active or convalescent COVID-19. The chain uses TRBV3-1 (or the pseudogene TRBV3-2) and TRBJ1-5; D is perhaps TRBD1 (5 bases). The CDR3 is CASSQGGFSNQPQHF. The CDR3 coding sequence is TGTGCCAGCAGCCAGGGGGGGTTTAGCAATCAGCCCCAGCATTTT.